A selection of T cell receptor beta chains follows, all from one sample in a study of blood T cell repertoires in COVID-19. The method was immunoSEQ multiplex PCR; TCRdb's version includes in-frame clones alone and lacks a portion of them. The sample carries approximately 97,000 clones, around 90% recorded once. Input material: peripheral blood. The receptors were sampled from a man in his forties or fifties with active COVID-19. Both conserved end residues are part of each CDR3. The order of the fields is V gene, D gene, J gene, clone size, CDR3 DNA, CDR3 protein. The D gene is left open where the match is weak. Clone sizes are given selectively: once, few, many, or a class where the clone is expanded.

V gene: TRBV11-2; D gene: TRBD2; J gene: TRBJ2-4; clone size: -; CDR3 DNA: TGTGCCAGCAACTTCGGGGAGGGAGCCAAAAACATTCAGTACTTC; CDR3 protein: CASNFGEGAKNIQYF
V gene: TRBV6-5; D gene: -; J gene: TRBJ1-1; clone size: -; CDR3 DNA: TGTGCCAGCAGTCTGGGCCCCCTTGGGAGAACTTTCTTT; CDR3 protein: CASSLGPLGRTFF
V gene: TRBV6-4; D gene: TRBD1; J gene: TRBJ2-7; clone size: -; CDR3 DNA: TGTGCCAGGGCCCGAGGGTCGGGACAGGTTCCTTACCTCTTCTTC; CDR3 protein: CARARGSGQVPYLFF
V gene: TRBV7-7; D gene: TRBD2; J gene: TRBJ2-5; clone size: once; CDR3 DNA: TGTGCTAGCAGCTTAGTTTCACTAGCGGGGGAGACCCAGTACTTC; CDR3 protein: CASSLVSLAGETQYF
V gene: TRBV10-3; D gene: -; J gene: TRBJ2-2; clone size: -; CDR3 DNA: TGTGCCATCAGCGATGGGGGCACTATCACCGGGGAGCTGTTTTTT; CDR3 protein: CAISDGGTITGELFF
V gene: TRBV11-2; D gene: -; J gene: TRBJ1-4; clone size: once; CDR3 DNA: TGTGCCAGCAGCATGCTTCAGGGCAGGGTAACTAATGAAAAACTGTTTTTT; CDR3 protein: CASSMLQGRVTNEKLFF
V gene: TRBV7-8; D gene: -; J gene: TRBJ2-3; clone size: -; CDR3 DNA: TGTGCCAGCAGCTTAGCTCCTCGGGCTAGCGGCACAGATACGCAGTATTTT; CDR3 protein: CASSLAPRASGTDTQYF
V gene: TRBV30; D gene: -; J gene: TRBJ1-5; clone size: -; CDR3 DNA: TGTGCCTGGAGCCCCGCGGGGATCAGTGGCAATCAGCCCCAGCATTTT; CDR3 protein: CAWSPAGISGNQPQHF
V gene: TRBV2; D gene: -; J gene: TRBJ2-7; clone size: few; CDR3 DNA: TGTGCCAGCAGTGATAGGTGGGGCGGGACCGCACCCTACGAGCAGTACTTC; CDR3 protein: CASSDRWGGTAPYEQYF
V gene: TRBV5-6; D gene: TRBD1; J gene: TRBJ2-7; clone size: -; CDR3 DNA: TGTGCCAGCAGCGTAGGGACAGGGCCCCAGTACTTC; CDR3 protein: CASSVGTGPQYF
V gene: TRBV6-5; D gene: -; J gene: TRBJ1-5; clone size: -; CDR3 DNA: TGTGCCAGCAGGCGGGACGTTTATAGCAATCAGCCCCAGCATTTT; CDR3 protein: CASRRDVYSNQPQHF
V gene: TRBV24-1; D gene: TRBD2; J gene: TRBJ2-2; clone size: -; CDR3 DNA: TGTGCCACCAGTGATGCGGGGGGGACGAACACCGGGGAGCTGTTTTTT; CDR3 protein: CATSDAGGTNTGELFF
V gene: TRBV5-1; D gene: TRBD2; J gene: TRBJ2-7; clone size: -; CDR3 DNA: TGCGCCAGCAGCCCCGTGATTAGCGGGCCTCTATACGAGCAGTACTTC; CDR3 protein: CASSPVISGPLYEQYF
V gene: TRBV19; D gene: TRBD2; J gene: TRBJ2-3; clone size: -; CDR3 DNA: TGTGCCAGTAGTCAAAGCGGGGGGAGTGGTGATACGCAGTATTTT; CDR3 protein: CASSQSGGSGDTQYF
V gene: TRBV19; D gene: -; J gene: TRBJ2-7; clone size: -; CDR3 DNA: TGTGCCAGTAGTATAGGGGCCCAGGGGGGCGAGCAGTACTTC; CDR3 protein: CASSIGAQGGEQYF
V gene: TRBV2; D gene: -; J gene: TRBJ1-2; clone size: -; CDR3 DNA: TGTGCCAGCAGCCCTCAGGGGAGTGGCTACACCTTC; CDR3 protein: CASSPQGSGYTF
V gene: TRBV5-6; D gene: -; J gene: TRBJ2-5; clone size: -; CDR3 DNA: TGTGCCAGCAGCTTGAATATGGGGCTCGAGACCCAGTACTTC; CDR3 protein: CASSLNMGLETQYF
V gene: TRBV7-5; D gene: -; J gene: TRBJ2-1; clone size: -; CDR3 DNA: TGTGCCATACGTATTAGCCAGCGAGGGCATTGCTACAATGAGCAGTTCTTC; CDR3 protein: CAIRISQRGHCYNEQFF
V gene: TRBV19; D gene: -; J gene: TRBJ1-1; clone size: -; CDR3 DNA: TGTGCCAGTAGTATAATGGGGAGCATGAACACTGAAGCTTTCTTT; CDR3 protein: CASSIMGSMNTEAFF
V gene: TRBV7-6; D gene: -; J gene: TRBJ1-4; clone size: -; CDR3 DNA: TGTGCCAGCAGCTTAGGAGGCGGGGGCAGAGAGGAAAAACTGTTTTTT; CDR3 protein: CASSLGGGGREEKLFF
V gene: TRBV2; D gene: TRBD2; J gene: TRBJ2-3; clone size: -; CDR3 DNA: TGTGCCAGCAGGGCAGAGCGGGGGGAGGGGGATACGCAGTATTTT; CDR3 protein: CASRAERGEGDTQYF
V gene: TRBV7-9; D gene: TRBD2; J gene: TRBJ2-2; clone size: -; CDR3 DNA: TGTGCCAGCAGCTTACCGGGACTAGCGGGGGGCCTGAACACCGGGGAGCTGTTTTTT; CDR3 protein: CASSLPGLAGGLNTGELFF
V gene: TRBV2; D gene: -; J gene: TRBJ2-5; clone size: -; CDR3 DNA: TGTGCCAGCAGTGAACGCCTAATGGAGACCCAGTACTTC; CDR3 protein: CASSERLMETQYF
V gene: TRBV28; D gene: TRBD2; J gene: TRBJ2-3; clone size: -; CDR3 DNA: TGTGCCAGCAGTTTTCCCGGACTAGGCCTAAGCACAGATACGCAGTATTTT; CDR3 protein: CASSFPGLGLSTDTQYF
V gene: TRBV7-2; D gene: -; J gene: TRBJ1-4; clone size: -; CDR3 DNA: TGTGCCAGCAGCCTTGGGGGAGGTGAAAAACTGTTTTTT; CDR3 protein: CASSLGGGEKLFF
V gene: TRBV9; D gene: -; J gene: TRBJ1-2; clone size: -; CDR3 DNA: TGTGCCAGCGCTCCCGAGAGGAGATCCTATGGCTACACCTTC; CDR3 protein: CASAPERRSYGYTF
V gene: TRBV5-1; D gene: -; J gene: TRBJ2-5; clone size: -; CDR3 DNA: TGCGCCAGCAGTTTGCAACCCGGTTTACGGGACTTTAGCGGCGAGACCCAGTACTTC; CDR3 protein: CASSLQPGLRDFSGETQYF
V gene: TRBV3-1/TRBV3-2; D gene: -; J gene: TRBJ2-2; clone size: -; CDR3 DNA: TGTGCCAGCAGCCCCCGGGGGACCGGGGAGCTGTTTTTT; CDR3 protein: CASSPRGTGELFF
V gene: TRBV6-5; D gene: -; J gene: TRBJ1-4; clone size: -; CDR3 DNA: TGTGCCAGCAGACCAGGACAGCTAACTAATGAAAAACTGTTTTTT; CDR3 protein: CASRPGQLTNEKLFF
V gene: TRBV6-5; D gene: -; J gene: TRBJ1-1; clone size: -; CDR3 DNA: TGTGCCAGCACCCCCTTGACTGAAGCTTTCTTT; CDR3 protein: CASTPLTEAFF
V gene: TRBV24-1; D gene: TRBD2; J gene: TRBJ2-5; clone size: once; CDR3 DNA: TGTGCCACCAGTGACACGGGCGGGGGGGAGACCCAGTACTTC; CDR3 protein: CATSDTGGGETQYF
V gene: TRBV7-8; D gene: -; J gene: TRBJ2-7; clone size: -; CDR3 DNA: TGTGCCAGCAGCTTAGCGAGGGCGCTCGAGCAGTACTTC; CDR3 protein: CASSLARALEQYF
V gene: TRBV5-4; D gene: TRBD1; J gene: TRBJ1-2; clone size: -; CDR3 DNA: TGTGCCAGCAGCCTAGGGACAGATATCTACTATGGCTACACCTTC; CDR3 protein: CASSLGTDIYYGYTF
V gene: TRBV6-5; D gene: TRBD2; J gene: TRBJ2-7; clone size: -; CDR3 DNA: TGTGCCAGCAGTTACCCCAGGACTAGCGGGGCCGTCGAGCAGTACTTC; CDR3 protein: CASSYPRTSGAVEQYF
V gene: TRBV4-2; D gene: -; J gene: TRBJ2-5; clone size: -; CDR3 DNA: TGTGCCAGCAGCCTAGGAGTACAGGGAGCGTACCAAGAGACCCAGTACTTC; CDR3 protein: CASSLGVQGAYQETQYF
V gene: TRBV5-1; D gene: TRBD1; J gene: TRBJ1-4; clone size: -; CDR3 DNA: TGCGCCAGCAGCTCCGGGACAGGCGAAAAACTGTTTTTT; CDR3 protein: CASSSGTGEKLFF
V gene: TRBV6-5; D gene: TRBD1; J gene: TRBJ2-2; clone size: -; CDR3 DNA: TGTGCCAGCAGTTTACGGGACAGGGGAAGGACCGGGGAGCTGTTTTTT; CDR3 protein: CASSLRDRGRTGELFF
V gene: TRBV29-1; D gene: TRBD1; J gene: TRBJ1-5; clone size: -; CDR3 DNA: TGCAGCGTTGGTTCAGGGGGCGATCAGCCCCAGCATTTT; CDR3 protein: CSVGSGGDQPQHF
V gene: TRBV6-6; D gene: TRBD2; J gene: TRBJ2-3; clone size: -; CDR3 DNA: TGTGCCAGCAGTTACGGGCGGGGGACGAGCACAGATACGCAGTATTTT; CDR3 protein: CASSYGRGTSTDTQYF
V gene: TRBV3-1/TRBV3-2; D gene: TRBD2; J gene: TRBJ2-1; clone size: -; CDR3 DNA: TGTGCCAGCAGCCAAGGGTTTGGGGGGGGTCCCATGTTCTTC; CDR3 protein: CASSQGFGGGPMFF
V gene: TRBV5-1; D gene: TRBD2; J gene: TRBJ2-2; clone size: -; CDR3 DNA: TGCGCCAGCAGCTACTCCGGGACTAGCGGGGGGGCCTCCGGGGAGCTGTTTTTT; CDR3 protein: CASSYSGTSGGASGELFF
V gene: TRBV3-1/TRBV3-2; D gene: TRBD1; J gene: TRBJ1-2; clone size: -; CDR3 DNA: TGTGCCAGCAGCCAGGAAACAGGGGGTGGCTACACCTTC; CDR3 protein: CASSQETGGGYTF
V gene: TRBV12-3/TRBV12-4; D gene: -; J gene: TRBJ1-5; clone size: -; CDR3 DNA: TGTGCCAGCAGCCACAGGGACAATCAGCCCCAGCATTTT; CDR3 protein: CASSHRDNQPQHF
V gene: TRBV25-1; D gene: -; J gene: TRBJ2-1; clone size: -; CDR3 DNA: TGTGCCAGCAGTGCCATAGTTGGGACTTACTCCTACAATGAGCAGTTCTTC; CDR3 protein: CASSAIVGTYSYNEQFF
V gene: TRBV5-1; D gene: -; J gene: TRBJ1-6; clone size: -; CDR3 DNA: TGCGCCAGCAGCTTGGCCCCACGGGGTCCCTCGGGTTCACCCCTCCACTTT; CDR3 protein: CASSLAPRGPSGSPLHF
V gene: TRBV13; D gene: -; J gene: TRBJ2-5; clone size: -; CDR3 DNA: TGTGCCAGCAGTCAGCGGACCAAAGTGGTGGAGACCCAGTACTTC; CDR3 protein: CASSQRTKVVETQYF
V gene: TRBV16; D gene: -; J gene: TRBJ1-5; clone size: -; CDR3 DNA: TGTGCCAGCAGCAGGACGGGGGACCAGCCCCAGCATTTT; CDR3 protein: CASSRTGDQPQHF
V gene: TRBV2; D gene: TRBD1; J gene: TRBJ1-2; clone size: -; CDR3 DNA: TGTGCCAGCAGGGGGGACAGGGGCCGATATGGCTACACCTTC; CDR3 protein: CASRGDRGRYGYTF
V gene: TRBV7-7; D gene: -; J gene: TRBJ1-5; clone size: -; CDR3 DNA: TGTGCCAGCAGCTCAAAGGACCTCTGCAGGGATCAGCCCCAGCATTTT; CDR3 protein: CASSSKDLCRDQPQHF
V gene: TRBV3-1/TRBV3-2; D gene: -; J gene: TRBJ2-2; clone size: -; CDR3 DNA: TGTGCCAGCAGCCGGTTGACACAAATCGGGGAGCTGTTTTTT; CDR3 protein: CASSRLTQIGELFF
V gene: TRBV30; D gene: -; J gene: TRBJ1-1; clone size: -; CDR3 DNA: TGTGCCTGGAGTGTAACAGGCCTTGAAGCTTTCTTT; CDR3 protein: CAWSVTGLEAFF
V gene: TRBV14; D gene: -; J gene: TRBJ1-1; clone size: -; CDR3 DNA: TGTGCCAGCAGCCCGGGACAATGGGGAGCTTTCTTT; CDR3 protein: CASSPGQWGAFF
V gene: TRBV11-3; D gene: -; J gene: TRBJ2-1; clone size: -; CDR3 DNA: TGTGCCAGCAGCGGGGGGCGACAGGGTTCCAATGAGCAGTTCTTC; CDR3 protein: CASSGGRQGSNEQFF
V gene: TRBV11-2; D gene: -; J gene: TRBJ1-1; clone size: -; CDR3 DNA: TGTGCCAGCAGCTCCGGGGGGGCGGCTTTCTTT; CDR3 protein: CASSSGGAAFF
V gene: TRBV19; D gene: -; J gene: TRBJ2-3; clone size: few; CDR3 DNA: TGTGCCGTGGCGAGGGGAGGACCAGATACGCAGTATTTT; CDR3 protein: CAVARGGPDTQYF
V gene: TRBV7-7; D gene: -; J gene: TRBJ2-2; clone size: once; CDR3 DNA: TGTGCTAGCAGCCCGGGGACAAGGGGCACCGGGGAGCTGTTTTTT; CDR3 protein: CASSPGTRGTGELFF
V gene: TRBV7-8; D gene: -; J gene: TRBJ1-4; clone size: -; CDR3 DNA: TGTGCCAGCAGCTTAACTGCAACTAATGAAAAACTGTTTTTT; CDR3 protein: CASSLTATNEKLFF
V gene: TRBV11-2; D gene: TRBD1; J gene: TRBJ2-1; clone size: few; CDR3 DNA: TGTGCCAGCAGCTTGGCGGGACAGGGGGCGAAGTTCTTC; CDR3 protein: CASSLAGQGAKFF